This passage covers 22 T cell receptor beta chains from one sample sequenced in a study of T cell clonality in common variable immunodeficiency. Study-level points and caveats: Common variable immunodeficiency TCR beta sequences reportedly had fewer deletions and N-nucleotide insertions.

Their specific antigens are unknown. Only in-frame clones appear in the TCRdb table, and some are missing; sequencing was by immunoSEQ multiplex PCR. The sample is made up of 30,000 to 40,000 clones, none counted only once. The source material was peripheral blood mononuclear cells. The receptor source for this set is a human donor with common variable immunodeficiency.

This clone was counted at least ten times. The CDR3 end lies 3 residues beyond the end of the read and is filled in from the germline J gene. The J gene is TRBJ1-3, the V gene TRBV7-6, with D possibly TRBD1 on 6 matching bases. This CDR3 has 14 residues. The germline V gene encodes CDR1 SGHVS and CDR2 FNYEAQ. Trimming removed 5 bases at V and 4 bases at J, with 12 bases between. The part of the CDR3 DNA that was read is TGTGCCAGCAGCGGTGGACAGTTCGGAAACACC. It translates to CASSGGQFGNT. The entire CDR3 protein reads CASSGGQFGNTIYF.

This clone has just a few counts. The read stops 3 residues short of the end of the CDR3; the missing end is completed from the germline J gene. The chain recombines TRBV19 with TRBJ2-7; 9 bases fit TRBD1. Trimming took 6 bases from V and 6 from J; bases not matched to a gene: 9. The CDR3 runs 14 residues. Germline CDR1 reads LNHDA; CDR2 reads SQIVND (reference sequence). The CDR3 is CASSRERQGGEQYF. The CDR3 DNA, read in part, is TGTGCCAGTAGCCGCGAGAGACAGGGGGGCGAG.

This clone was recorded many times. Read sequence stops 3 residues before the CDR3 end, and the germline J gene provides the missing end. The chain couples TRBV18 to TRBJ1-2; TRBD1 is a possible D gene (6 bases). V was shortened by 6 bases and J by 2 bases, with 13 bases between the two germline ends. The CDR3 length is 14 residues. CDR1 is KGHSH, CDR2 LQKENI, per germline. CDR3 bases read: TGTGCCAGCTCCAGGGACACATCAAACTATGGC. Its protein product is CASSRDTSNYG. The complete CDR3 sequence is CASSRDTSNYGYTF.

The table lists this clone with many counts. The read terminates 3 residues before the CDR3 end, so the remaining end is supplied by the germline J gene. The chain carries TRBV30 and TRBJ1-1, with D possibly matching TRBD1 (5 bases). CDR1 GTSNPN and CDR2 SVGIG come from the germline V gene (reference sequence). Between the trimmed V and J ends, which lost 1 base and 5 bases, there was a span of 11 bases. This CDR3 is 13 amino acids long. CDR3 DNA (partial): TGTGCCTGGAGTGGGAGGGGATGGACTGAA. It translates to CAWSGRGWTE. The entire CDR3 reads CAWSGRGWTEAFF. Complete variable domain (other parts from reference TRBV30 and TRBJ1-1): SQTIHQWPATLVQPVGSPLSLECTVEGTSNPNLYWYRQAAGRGLQLLFYSVGIGQISSEVPQNLSASRPQDRQFILSSKKLLLSDSGFYLCAWSGRGWTEAFFGQGTRLTVV.

Of note for this clone: The read ends 3 residues early relative to the CDR3; the germline J gene fills the gap. The V gene is TRBV6-1, the J gene TRBJ1-1, with D perhaps matching TRBD1 (6 bases). Germline CDR1 and CDR2: MNHNS and SASEGT. The CDR3 totals 14 residues. Deletions cut 2 bases from V and 1 base from J, with 8 bases between. CDR3 amino acids: CASSEWGPNTEAFF. The DNA read from the CDR3 is TGTGCCAGCAGTGAATGGGGGCCGAACACTGAA.

This clone has ten or more counts. The same CDR3 arises from other DNA sequences in this sample as well. CDR3 DNA, as far as it was read: TGCAGCGTTGTTCTAGCGGGAGGTACAGATACG. Encoded protein: CSVVLAGGTDT. The CDR3 in full is CSVVLAGGTDTQYF. The chain is built from TRBV29-1 and TRBJ2-3; 11 bases are shared with TRBD2. The sequence runs out 3 residues before the end of the CDR3; the remainder is reconstructed from the germline J gene. V lost 4 bases, J lost 3 bases, and 3 bases stayed unmatched. This CDR3 contains 14 residues. Germline V gene sequence: CDR1 SQVTM, CDR2 ANQGSEA.

This clone has a count of ten or more. The DNA read from the CDR3 is TGTGCCAGCAGTGTTAGTTGGTTGGAGGGGGCGGAGGTTGGC. The encoded protein is CASSVSWLEGAEVG. The full CDR3 reads CASSVSWLEGAEVGYTF. The V gene is TRBV2, the J gene TRBJ1-2; TRBD1 agrees at 7 bases. The CDR3 extends 3 residues past the end of the read, so its final part is completed from the germline J gene. The V gene end was trimmed by 4 bases and the J gene end by 7 bases; junction bases not matched to a gene: 18. Germline V gene data show CDR1 as SNHLY and CDR2 as FYNNEI. The CDR3 is made up of 17 amino acids.

This clone was observed a handful of times. Sequencing ends 3 residues short of the CDR3 end; the germline J gene provides the rest. The chain combines TRBV7-8 with TRBJ2-2, with D possibly TRBD2 on 6 matching bases. Germline V CDR1 and CDR2: SGHVS, FQNEAQ. V was shortened by 7 bases and J by 7 bases, with 22 bases between the two germline ends. The CDR3 totals 16 residues. The chain's CDR3 is CASTIFRREGIGELFF. Partial CDR3 DNA: TGTGCCAGCACGATTTTCAGGCGGGAAGGTATCGGGGAG.

About this clone itself: Sequencing ends 3 residues short of the CDR3 end; the germline J gene provides the rest. The J gene is TRBJ1-6, the V gene TRBV13; 7 nucleotides agree with TRBD1. This CDR3 comprises 15 residues. V lost 5 bases to trimming and J lost 4 bases; unmatched junction nucleotides: 5. CDR1 is PRHDT and CDR2 is FYEKMQ in the germline V gene (reference sequence). The sequenced part of the CDR3 DNA is TGTGCCAGCAGCCCCGGGACAGATTATAATTCACCC. As protein: CASSPGTDYNSP. The complete CDR3 reads CASSPGTDYNSPLHF.

This clone appeared many times. The CDR3 end lies 3 residues beyond the end of the read and is filled in from the germline J gene. The V gene is TRBV6-2 or TRBV6-3, the J gene TRBJ2-1; TRBD2 matches 11 bases. The germline V gene encodes CDR1 MNHEY and CDR2 SVGEGT. V lost 6 bases, J lost 9 bases, and 7 bases stayed unmatched. The CDR3 consists of 14 residues. CDR3 bases read: TGTGCCAGCAGCCCACTAGCGGGAGTTCGTGAG. Residues: CASSPLAGVRE. The full CDR3 is CASSPLAGVREQFF.

This clone has at least ten counts. The read stops 3 residues short of the end of the CDR3; the missing end is completed from the germline J gene. This chain uses TRBV5-5 with TRBJ1-1, with TRBD1 identical over 7 bases. Germline-derived CDR1 and CDR2 are SGHKS and YYEKEE (reference sequence). This CDR3 is 13 amino acids long. V lost 5 bases, J lost 4 bases, and 5 bases stayed unmatched. CDR3 DNA (partial): TGTGCCAGCAGACCGACAGGGAGCACTGAA. Amino acids: CASRPTGSTE. The whole CDR3 sequence is CASRPTGSTEAFF.

This clone was detected ten times or more. The read terminates 3 residues ahead of where the CDR3 ends, so the germline J gene completes it. The chain joins TRBV19 to TRBJ1-1, with TRBD1 matching 9 bases. V lost 6 bases, J lost 5 bases, and 10 bases stayed unmatched. The length of the CDR3 is 15 residues. CDR1 LNHDA and CDR2 SQIVND come from the germline V gene (reference sequence). The CDR3 sequence is CASRGQGTMGTEAFF. The CDR3 DNA, read in part, is TGTGCCAGTAGGGGACAGGGTACCATGGGGACTGAA.

On this clone itself: The CDR3 end is not reached by the read, which stops 3 residues before it; the germline J gene fills it in. The chain has TRBV19 and TRBJ2-3, with 7 bases aligning to TRBD2. Germline-derived CDR1 and CDR2 are LNHDA and SQIVND (reference sequence). J gave up 5 bases and V 0 bases, and 2 bases lay outside the gene matches. The CDR3 extends over 14 amino acids. The CDR3 sequence: CASSIDQRGDTQYF. The covered CDR3 bases are TGTGCCAGTAGTATAGATCAGCGGGGAGATACG.

This clone has more than one count but fewer than ten. The read halts 3 residues ahead of the CDR3 end, with the missing end drawn from the germline J gene. This rearrangement joins TRBV7-2 to TRBJ1-6; D is unresolved. V was trimmed by 6 bases and J by 9 bases, leaving 9 bases between them. The CDR3 runs to 12 residues. Per germline, CDR1 SGHTA and CDR2 FQGNSA. The sequenced CDR3 bases are TGTGCCAGCAGGCCCCCAGGTTCACCC. This translates into CASRPPGSP. The complete CDR3 protein is CASRPPGSPLHF.

Worth noting for this clone: The CDR3 goes on 3 residues after the read ends, and that part is filled in from the germline J gene. The chain employs TRBV11-2 and TRBJ2-7; tentatively, D is TRBD1 (6 bases). Germline CDR1 reads SGHAT; CDR2 reads FQNNGV. This CDR3 spans 14 amino acids. Trimming stripped 2 bases from V and 2 bases from J, with 10 bases between. The sequenced CDR3 bases are TGTGCCAGCAGCTTACTCGGACAGACCTACGAG. This translates into CASSLLGQTYE. The entire CDR3 protein is CASSLLGQTYEQYF.

There are many counts of this clone. The read ends 3 residues shy of where the CDR3 ends; the end is completed using the germline J gene. The J gene is TRBJ2-5, the V gene TRBV6-2 or TRBV6-3, with D tentatively TRBD1 or TRBD2 (7 bases each). Germline CDR1 and CDR2: MNHEY and SVGEGT. Trimming removed 2 bases from V and 4 bases from J, with 14 bases in between. CDR3 length equals 15 residues. Incomplete CDR3 DNA: TGTGCCAGCAGTTACCCTGGGAGGGGGCGAGAGACC. Translating it yields CASSYPGRGRET. The entire CDR3 is CASSYPGRGRETQYF.

This clone was observed at least ten times. Read data end 3 residues before the CDR3 end; the end is taken from the germline J gene. This chain connects TRBV6-4 to TRBJ2-1; TRBD2 agrees at 7 bases. Germline V lookup: CDR1 MRHNA, CDR2 SNTAGT. This CDR3 is built from 14 residues. The ends lost 2 bases at V and 6 bases at J; junction bases unmatched: 4. The sequenced CDR3 bases are TGTGCCAGCAGTGACGGGCGGGAGTCCAATGAG. Residues: CASSDGRESNE. The full CDR3 protein reads CASSDGRESNEQFF.

In regard to this clone: The read ends 3 residues before the CDR3 terminus; that terminus is restored from the germline J gene. The chain has TRBV19 and TRBJ2-1; 9 bases line up with TRBD2. Germline-derived CDR1 and CDR2 are LNHDA and SQIVND (reference sequence). V trimming: 4 bases; J trimming: 8 bases; junction bases outside the gene matches: 9. This CDR3 comprises 15 residues. The CDR3 DNA, read in part, is TGTGCCAGTAGTACCCTGGCGGGAGGGTGGGATGAG. This translates into CASSTLAGGWDE. The entire CDR3 reads CASSTLAGGWDEQFF.

The sequenced CDR3 bases are TGCAGCGTTCGGACTAGCTCGACCAATGAG. The encoded protein is CSVRTSSTNE. The entire CDR3 sequence reads CSVRTSSTNEQFF. The chain uses TRBV29-1 and TRBJ2-1, with TRBD2 matching 8 bases. The read ends 3 residues early relative to the CDR3; the germline J gene fills the gap. CDR1 and CDR2 from the germline V gene are SQVTM and ANQGSEA. Trimming cost V 5 bases and J 6 bases; bases outside gene matches: 6. The CDR3 loop spans 13 amino acids.

Comments on this clone: The sequence runs out 3 residues before the end of the CDR3; the remainder is reconstructed from the germline J gene. The chain links TRBV6-2 or TRBV6-3 to TRBJ2-7; no firm D call. The CDR3 is 13 residues long. CDR1 is MNHEY, CDR2 SVGEGT, per germline. Trimming took 8 bases from V and 6 from J, leaving 17 bases between them. The CDR3 loop is CASSEVLRSEQYF. CDR3 DNA, as far as it was read: TGTGCCAGCTCCGAGGTTCTGCGGAGCGAG.

This clone was counted at least ten times. The CDR3 end falls 3 residues outside the read, so it is completed with the germline J gene. The rearrangement joins TRBV20-1 to TRBJ2-3; 10 nucleotides agree with TRBD1. CDR3 size: 15 residues. J lost 2 bases, V lost 1 base, and 3 bases had no gene match. In germline, CDR1 is DFQATT, CDR2 SNEGSKA (reference sequence). CDR3 DNA, as far as it was read: TGCAGTGCTAGAGGGGACAGGGGATACACAGATACG. Its translation: CSARGDRGYTDT. The CDR3 as a whole reads CSARGDRGYTDTQYF.

This clone turned up a few times. With the read ending 3 residues before the CDR3 end, the germline J gene is used to fill in that end. This chain connects TRBV30 to TRBJ1-2; possible D gene TRBD1, 5 bases. Germline values: CDR1 GTSNPN, CDR2 SVGIG (reference sequence). CDR3 length: 16 residues. Trimming stripped 2 bases from V and 4 bases from J, with 20 bases between. The CDR3 spells CAWSRNLLRGIYGYTF. CDR3 bases read: TGTGCCTGGAGTAGAAATCTCTTAAGGGGAATCTATGGC. The full variable domain, with the rest looked up from reference TRBV30 and TRBJ1-2, is SQTIHQWPATLVQPVGSPLSLECTVEGTSNPNLYWYRQAAGRGLQLLFYSVGIGQISSEVPQNLSASRPQDRQFILSSKKLLLSDSGFYLCAWSRNLLRGIYGYTFGSGTRLTVV.